This TCR beta chain comes out of a study of blood T cell repertoires in COVID-19. Overall study: Specimens from acute and convalescent COVID-19 originated in the United States, Italy and Spain. In each case, the material was cDNA or gDNA derived from T cells, B-cell-depleted T cells, or PBMCs.

Per the authors' pipeline: Nucleated cell number was recorded as an estimate derived from reference gene primer amplification. Libraries were prepared by immunoSEQ multiplex PCR; TCRdb keeps only in-frame clonotypes and omits some of them. D and trimming come from the DNA, and the V and J calls and clone size come from that table. Here the sample spans more than 300,000 clones, roughly 82% being singletons. Germline V lookup: CDR1 SGHAT, CDR2 FQNNGV. This CDR3 comprises 15 residues. The trim removed 0 bases at V and 15 bases at J, leaving 14 bases unmatched. The chain recombines TRBV11-2 with TRBJ2-1; 7 bases line up with TRBD1. The material sequenced was peripheral blood. The TCR was taken from a woman aged 45-59 years with acute or convalescent COVID-19. The CDR3 reads CASSLDPPRQGRRFF. The CDR3 DNA reads TGTGCCAGCAGCTTAGATCCCCCTCGACAGGGTAGGAGGTTCTTC.